Detailed here is one TCR beta chain. Priming of first-strand cDNA relied on TRAV- and TRBV-specific primers (covering alpha and beta chains). The PCR that amplified TCRs ran for roughly 20 cycles, relying on a constant-region primer and a V-primer adapter. It was by in vitro transcription that isolated mRNA was amplified. TCRdb called the reads again in MiXCR, with one record for every CDR3 protein. Of 17,000 or so distinct CDR3 sequences in the sample, about 70% were seen once. The data belong to a study of low-dose radiotherapy and immunotherapy resistance in tumors. Background on the study: Fractions of 1 Gy went to Cohort 2 every two weeks, for 13 Gy over 26 weeks.

Each eligible patient had an advanced solid tumor, and these tumors lacked tumor-infiltrating lymphocytes. Germline CDR1 and CDR2: SNHLY and FYNNEI. This CDR3 contains 15 residues. The V gene end was trimmed by 7 bases and the J gene end by 3 bases; junction bases not matched to a gene: 10. This receptor was obtained from a human donor with advanced metastatic prostate, ovarian, gallbladder or colorectal cancer (not recorded which). This table probably holds off-target reads from a library built for another chain. The chain carries TRBV2 and TRBJ2-7, with 9 bases that match TRBD1. CDR3 protein: CASTRPGQGFYEQYF. In nucleotides, the CDR3 is TGTGCCAGCACCAGACCGGGACAGGGTTTCTACGAGCAGTACTTC.